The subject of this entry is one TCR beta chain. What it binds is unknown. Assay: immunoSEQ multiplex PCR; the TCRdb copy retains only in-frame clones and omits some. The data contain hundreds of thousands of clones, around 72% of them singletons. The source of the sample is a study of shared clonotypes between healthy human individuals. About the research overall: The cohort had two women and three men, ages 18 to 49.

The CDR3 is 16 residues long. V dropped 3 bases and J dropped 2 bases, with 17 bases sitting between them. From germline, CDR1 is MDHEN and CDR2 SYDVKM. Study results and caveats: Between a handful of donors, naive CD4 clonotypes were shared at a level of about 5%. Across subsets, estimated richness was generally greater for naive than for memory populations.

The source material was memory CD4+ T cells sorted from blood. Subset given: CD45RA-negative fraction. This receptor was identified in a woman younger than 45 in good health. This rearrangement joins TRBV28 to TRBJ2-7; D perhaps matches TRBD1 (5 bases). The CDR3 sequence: CASSFRPGWVTYEQYF. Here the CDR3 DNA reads TGTGCCAGCAGTTTCCGTCCAGGGTGGGTAACCTACGAGCAGTACTTC.